Listed below are T cell receptor beta chains from one sample, sequenced in a study of cytomegalovirus exposure and HLA in healthy donors. TCRdb keeps only in-frame clones here, not all; method: immunoSEQ multiplex PCR. The repertoire holds about 140,000 clones, with 70% to 80% as singletons. Sequenced: PBMCs. These receptors originate from a woman aged 45-65 years in good health and CMV-seropositive. CDR3s include the opening cysteine and the closing phenylalanine or tryptophan. Fields, in order: V gene, CDR3 length, J gene, CDR3 protein.

TRBV1,16,TRBJ1-5,CTSSGTARYSNQPQHF
TRBV4-2,16,TRBJ1-4,CASSLGQGVRDEKLFF
TRBV18,13,TRBJ1-1,CASSGEADTEAFF
TRBV19,16,TRBJ2-1,CASSIDRLAGGLSRIF
TRBV7-2,13,TRBJ2-7,CASSLGAVGRQYF
TRBV6-5,14,TRBJ2-1,CASSLSGAYNEQFF
TRBV4-2,15,TRBJ1-5,CASSQEVGGNQPQHF
TRBV7-9,13,TRBJ2-1,CASSSTEVLEQFF
TRBV5-5,16,TRBJ1-2,CASSSVSGQGGYGYTF
TRBV9,17,TRBJ2-1,CASSVALAGAGYNEQFF
TRBV7-2,18,TRBJ1-1,CASSLVGTALTMNTEAFF
TRBV21-1,16,TRBJ1-4,CASSKVGQGECEKLFF
TRBV5-1,13,TRBJ1-1,CASNEGANTEAFF
TRBV7-9,18,TRBJ2-7,CASSPPGDRGQAAYEQYF
TRBV28,12,TRBJ2-3,CASGRVTDTQYF
TRBV4-3,17,TRBJ2-3,CASSQEIAGGQADTQYF
TRBV6-5,15,TRBJ2-1,CASSLPESSYNEQFF
TRBV28,12,TRBJ2-7,CASSITTYEQYF
TRBV28,13,TRBJ2-7,CASSLGQGYEQYF
TRBV7-9,14,TRBJ2-7,CASSLAGVDYEQYF
TRBV5-1,13,TRBJ1-2,CASSLDRVSGYTF
TRBV27,13,TRBJ1-2,CASSQQGVYGYTF
TRBV7-7,13,TRBJ2-1,CASSSDRGNEQFF
TRBV5-1,14,TRBJ2-7,CASSLDRRSYEQYF
TRBV29-1,12,TRBJ1-4,CSGRGNSEKLFF
TRBV5-1,14,TRBJ2-5,CASSLSRDSGTQYF
TRBV27,13,TRBJ1-4,CASSQLQGGKLFF
TRBV7-8,14,TRBJ1-1,CASSPPAPLTEAFF
TRBV7-2,17,TRBJ2-3,CASSLDASGGVTDTQYF
TRBV19,14,TRBJ1-6,CASSPGTFNSPLHF
TRBV6-5,11,TRBJ2-1,CASSSGNEQFF
TRBV29-1,13,TRBJ1-1,CSVDLNRATEAFF
TRBV9,14,TRBJ1-4,CASNKQGGGEKLFF
TRBV7-2,12,TRBJ2-2,CASTRRAGELFF
TRBV7-2,15,TRBJ1-5,CASSLQGYSNQPQHF